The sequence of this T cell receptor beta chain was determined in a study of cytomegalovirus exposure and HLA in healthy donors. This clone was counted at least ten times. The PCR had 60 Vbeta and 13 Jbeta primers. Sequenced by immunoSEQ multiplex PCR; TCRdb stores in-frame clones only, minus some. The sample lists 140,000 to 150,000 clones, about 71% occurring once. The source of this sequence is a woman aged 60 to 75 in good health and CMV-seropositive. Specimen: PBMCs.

The CDR3 DNA reads TGCAGCGTTGCTAGTAGCGGGAGCGGAGATACGCAGTATTTT. This sequence encodes CSVASSGSGDTQYF. The gene calls are TRBV29-1 and TRBJ2-3, with 9 bases lining up with TRBD2. The CDR3 is 14 amino acids. Germline lookup yields CDR1 SQVTM and CDR2 ANQGSEA. J gave up 5 bases and V 4 bases, and 7 bases lay outside the gene matches.